Listed here are 5 T cell receptor beta chains from one sample, sequenced in a study of blood T cell repertoires in COVID-19. Repertoires were generated with immunoSEQ multiplex PCR, while TCRdb's copy carries only in-frame clones and drops some. The table has approximately 110,000 clones, less than 90% seen once. The specimen was peripheral blood. The receptors here all came from a woman in her fifties or sixties with acute or convalescent COVID-19.

This clone occurred once. This rearrangement joins TRBV29-1 to TRBJ1-1, with D possibly matching TRBD1 (5 bases). The germline V and J ends were trimmed by 1 base and 2 bases, with 11 bases remaining between them. CDR1 and CDR2 from the germline V gene are SQVTM and ANQGSEA. This CDR3 spans 14 amino acids. CDR3 sequence: CSVEGSGLNTEAFF. The CDR3 region has the DNA TGCAGCGTTGAAGGGTCGGGACTTAACACTGAAGCTTTCTTT.

The chain is built from TRBV4-2 and TRBJ1-1; D is unresolved. The CDR3 has 14 amino acids. Germline CDR1 reads LGHNA; CDR2 reads YNFKEQ. V dropped 0 bases and J dropped 1 base, with 6 bases sitting between them. The CDR3 DNA reads as TGTGCCAGCAGCCAAGAGTGGCAGAACACTGAAGCTTTCTTT. This translates into CASSQEWQNTEAFF.

V usage is TRBV30 and J usage is TRBJ1-5; the match to TRBD1 covers 8 bases. Looked up from germline, CDR1 is GTSNPN and CDR2 is SVGIG (reference sequence). Unmatched junction bases numbered 4, after V lost 5 bases and J lost 4 bases. CDR3 length: 13 residues. The chain's CDR3 is CAWQDRVNQPQHF. DNA of the CDR3: TGTGCCTGGCAGGACAGGGTAAATCAGCCCCAGCATTTT.

This chain connects TRBV19 to TRBJ1-5; 8 nucleotides line up with TRBD1. After removal of 4 bases from V and 3 bases from J, the junction contained 2 bases not matched to a gene. Germline assignment: CDR1 LNHDA and CDR2 SQIVND (reference sequence). The CDR3 length is 14 residues. The CDR3 nucleotides read TGTGCCAGTAGTACGACAGGGGTCAATCAGCCCCAGCATTTT. Its protein is CASSTTGVNQPQHF.

V is TRBV24-1 and J is TRBJ2-1; tentative D call: TRBD2 (6 bases). Germline V CDR1 and CDR2: KGHDR, SFDVKD. Trimming shortened V by 6 bases and J by 0 bases, and 14 bases separated the two germline ends. The CDR3 is 16 amino acids. The CDR3 DNA follows: TGTGCCACCAGTCCAAGGAGGGACTTCTCCTACAATGAGCAGTTCTTC. Translated: CATSPRRDFSYNEQFF.